The 30 T cell receptor beta chains below all came from one sample that was sequenced in a study of beta chain features in type 1 diabetes. The study reverse transcribed the entire isolated RNA, so it sequenced expressed TCRB transcripts. This table comes from immunoSEQ multiplex PCR, and its TCRdb copy is limited to in-frame clones, with some not included. The sample lists 250,000 or so clones, 55% to 70% occurring once. The sample consisted of naive CD4+ T cells from blood. These receptors were taken from a man aged 30 to 39 in good health.

CDR3 amino acids: CASRPAGEYNEQFF. CDR3 nucleotides: TGTGCCAGTCGGCCAGCGGGAGAGTACAATGAGCAGTTCTTC. V is TRBV7-8 and J is TRBJ2-1; 8 bases agree with TRBD2. Germline CDR1 and CDR2: SGHVS and FQNEAQ. There are 14 residues in the CDR3. Trimming at V came to 9 bases and at J to 4 bases, leaving 8 bases not matched to a gene.

V and J are TRBV25-1 and TRBJ2-7; D uncertain. Trimming stripped 2 bases from V and 3 bases from J, with 14 bases between. CDR1 is MGHDK, CDR2 SYGVNS, per germline. The CDR3 is 15 residues long. CDR3 coding DNA: TGTGCCAGCAGTGAAGTGGTAGCAGGTAACTACGAGCAGTACTTC. Translation gives CASSEVVAGNYEQYF.

J is TRBJ2-5 and V is TRBV30; the D gene could be TRBD1 or TRBD2 (5 bases each). Deletions cut 0 bases from V and 4 bases from J, with 12 bases between. Germline CDR1 is GTSNPN and CDR2 is SVGIG (reference sequence). This CDR3 comprises 14 residues. The CDR3 DNA follows: TGTGCCTGGAGTGTACATCGGGGCCGAGAGACCCAGTACTTC. Its translation: CAWSVHRGRETQYF.

V is TRBV6-6 and J is TRBJ2-1; D is perhaps TRBD1 or TRBD2 (5 bases each). CDR1 MNHNY and CDR2 SVGAGI come from the germline V gene (reference sequence). The CDR3 has 15 residues. Deletions cut 10 bases from V and 0 bases from J, with 16 bases between. In DNA form, the CDR3 reads TGTGCCACCAAAGCCCCAGGGAGCTCCTACAATGAGCAGTTCTTC. This sequence encodes CATKAPGSSYNEQFF.

The V call is TRBV29-1, the J call TRBJ2-7, with 8 bases aligning to TRBD1. The length of the CDR3 is 13 residues. Per the germline V gene, CDR1 is SQVTM and CDR2 is ANQGSEA. J lost 5 bases, V lost 5 bases, and 8 bases had no gene match. The CDR3 DNA reads TGCAGCGTTAATACAGGGGGTATCGACGAGCAGTACTTC. This sequence encodes CSVNTGGIDEQYF.

In its sample, this clone was seen a few times. Other DNA sequences from this sample encode an identical CDR3 as well. This sequence joins TRBV30 and TRBJ1-5, with D tentatively TRBD1 (6 bases). Trimming removed 2 bases at V and 4 bases at J, with 9 bases between. Germline CDR1 reads GTSNPN; CDR2 reads SVGIG (reference sequence). The CDR3 contains 13 residues. The CDR3 region is CAWSPTGNQPQHF. The DNA for the CDR3 is TGTGCCTGGAGTCCCACAGGGAATCAGCCCCAGCATTTT.

The chain recombines TRBV9 with TRBJ2-1; D gene unclear. The CDR3 is 15 residues long. Germline V lookup: CDR1 SGDLS, CDR2 YYNGEE. With 0 bases removed from V and 2 bases from J, the gap between germline ends came to 9 bases. This CDR3 reads CASSVDGAAYNEQFF. The DNA for the CDR3 is TGTGCCAGCAGCGTAGACGGAGCCGCCTACAATGAGCAGTTCTTC.

The chain combines TRBV28 with TRBJ2-5; D may correspond to TRBD1 or TRBD2 (5 bases each). V lost 4 bases and J lost 5, with 14 bases in between. This CDR3 is built from 14 residues. CDR1 is MDHEN and CDR2 is SYDVKM in the germline V gene. DNA for the CDR3: TGTGCCAGCAGTTCCGTATACGGGGCGGAGACCCAGTACTTC. Amino acid sequence: CASSSVYGAETQYF.

This clone has more than one count but fewer than ten. The chain uses TRBV20-1 and TRBJ2-1; D is undetermined. CDR3 length: 11 residues. With 2 bases removed from V and 7 bases from J, the gap between germline ends came to 6 bases. Germline V gene data show CDR1 as DFQATT and CDR2 as SNEGSKA (reference sequence). The CDR3 DNA follows: TGCAGTGCTAGACCCGTGAATGAGCAGTTCTTC. Protein product: CSARPVNEQFF.

The chain is built from TRBV9 and TRBJ2-2; no reliable D call. Trimming removed 0 bases from V and 6 bases from J, with 3 bases in between. This CDR3 has 12 residues. Germline lookup yields CDR1 SGDLS and CDR2 YYNGEE. DNA of the CDR3: TGTGCCAGCAGCGTAGAGCCCGGGGAGCTGTTTTTT. Translation: CASSVEPGELFF.

This sequence joins TRBV7-2 and TRBJ2-3; 7 nucleotides match TRBD2. CDR3 size: 14 residues. Germline V gives CDR1 SGHTA, CDR2 FQGNSA. V was pared by 1 base and J by 3 bases, with 1 base of the junction left unmatched. The CDR3 DNA follows: TGTGCCAGCAGCTTAGGGACTAGTACAGATACGCAGTATTTT. Residues: CASSLGTSTDTQYF.

The table lists this clone with a few counts. V gene TRBV6-5 combines with J gene TRBJ2-1, with D maybe TRBD2 (6 bases). The CDR3 has 11 residues. Germline V gene data show CDR1 as MNHEY and CDR2 as SVGAGI. V lost 8 bases to trimming and J lost 7 bases, with 9 bases between them. The CDR3 loop is CASGRGNEQFF. CDR3 DNA sequence: TGTGCCAGCGGTCGGGGGAATGAGCAGTTCTTC.

This clone was seen a single time. CDR3 residues: CALGRDAEAFF. CDR3 DNA: TGTGCCCTGGGGAGGGACGCTGAAGCTTTCTTT. V is TRBV30 and J is TRBJ1-1; possible D gene TRBD1, 5 bases. V dropped 8 bases and J dropped 6 bases, with 13 bases sitting between them. The germline V gene has CDR1 GTSNPN and CDR2 SVGIG (reference sequence). The CDR3 runs 11 residues. The complete variable domain, with remaining parts taken from reference TRBV30 and TRBJ1-1, reads SQTIHQWPATLVQPVGSPLSLECTVEGTSNPNLYWYRQAAGRGLQLLFYSVGIGQISSEVPQNLSASRPQDRQFILSSKKLLLSDSGFYLCALGRDAEAFFGQGTRLTVV.

This clone was recorded a few times. Here the CDR3 reads CSVASLAGSNEQFF. The CDR3, as DNA: TGCAGCGTTGCTTCACTAGCGGGGTCCAATGAGCAGTTCTTC. V is TRBV29-1 and J is TRBJ2-1, with 10 bases aligning to TRBD2. J lost 6 bases, V lost 4 bases, and 6 bases had no gene match. From germline, CDR1 is SQVTM and CDR2 ANQGSEA. This CDR3 is built from 14 residues.

The chain carries TRBV27 and TRBJ2-5; possible D gene TRBD1, 5 bases. Germline V lookup: CDR1 MNHEY, CDR2 SMNVEV (reference sequence). This CDR3 region has 13 residues. The ends were cut back, 4 bases at V and 5 bases at J, with 11 bases in the middle. The CDR3 here is CASSSSGWETQYF. The CDR3 coding sequence is TGTGCCAGCAGTTCCTCAGGGTGGGAGACCCAGTACTTC.

This chain joins TRBV10-3 and TRBJ2-5; maybe TRBD1 (6 bases). Looked up from germline, CDR1 is ENHRY and CDR2 is SYGVKD. Trimming cost V 10 bases and J 2 bases, with 8 bases left between them. The CDR3 covers 11 residues. CDR3 region: CATQGQETQYF. The CDR3 DNA sequence: TGTGCCACACAGGGACAAGAGACCCAGTACTTC.

The chain links TRBV28 to TRBJ2-7; D uncertain. The germline gives CDR1 MDHEN, CDR2 SYDVKM. The length of the CDR3 is 15 residues. Deletions cut 9 bases from V and 3 bases from J, with 21 bases between. CDR3 DNA: TGTGCCAGGTTTATCCGGCGAACCCTCTTCTACGAGCAGTACTTC. It translates to CARFIRRTLFYEQYF.

This clone was counted once. The V call is TRBV4-2, the J call TRBJ2-7; 13 nucleotides agree with TRBD2. V lost 6 bases, J lost 0 bases, and 5 bases stayed unmatched. CDR1 is LGHNA and CDR2 is YNFKEQ in the germline V gene. This CDR3 contains 16 residues. Here the CDR3 DNA reads TGTGCCAGCAGTCGAAGGACTAGCGGGAGCTCCTACGAGCAGTACTTC. This gives the protein CASSRRTSGSSYEQYF.

This chain links TRBV5-4 with TRBJ2-7; tentatively, D is TRBD2 (7 bases). V was clipped by 8 bases and J by 6 bases, with 12 bases between them. CDR1 and CDR2 from the germline V gene are SGHNT and YYREEE (reference sequence). CDR3 length: 11 amino acids. CDR3 amino acids: CASRRGAEQYF. DNA for the CDR3: TGTGCCAGTCGCCGGGGGGCCGAGCAGTACTTC. Full variable domain (outside the CDR3, taken from reference TRBV5-4 and TRBJ2-7): ETGVTQSPTHLIKTRGQQVTLRCSSQSGHNTVSWYQQALGQGPQFIFQYYREEENGRGNFPPRFSGLQFPNYSSELNVNALELDDSALYLCASRRGAEQYFGPGTRLTVT.

This chain joins TRBV7-2 and TRBJ2-7, with 10 bases that match TRBD2. V lost 5 bases and J lost 2; bases outside the gene matches: 9. The V gene's germline CDR1 is SGHTA and CDR2 FQGNSA. The CDR3 loop spans 16 amino acids. The CDR3 loop reads CASSRFALAGAYEQYF. The CDR3 nucleotides are TGTGCCAGCAGCCGTTTCGCTCTAGCGGGGGCCTACGAGCAGTACTTC. Variable domain in full (rest from reference TRBV7-2 and TRBJ2-7): GAGVSQSPSNKVTEKGKDVELRCDPISGHTALYWYRQSLGQGLEFLIYFQGNSAPDKSGLPSDRFSAERTGGSVSTLTIQRTQQEDSAVYLCASSRFALAGAYEQYFGPGTRLTVT.

The chain recombines TRBV30 with TRBJ2-1; perhaps D is TRBD1 or TRBD2 (5 bases each). The CDR3 length is 17 residues. V gave up 3 bases and J gave up 0 bases, with 18 bases separating them. The V gene's germline CDR1 is GTSNPN and CDR2 SVGIG (reference sequence). CDR3 sequence: CAWSGAGSESSYNEQFF. DNA of the CDR3: TGTGCCTGGAGCGGGGCGGGCAGCGAGAGCTCCTACAATGAGCAGTTCTTC.

J is TRBJ2-3 and V is TRBV4-2; TRBD2 matches at 10 bases. The length of the CDR3 is 16 residues. The germline V gene has CDR1 LGHNA and CDR2 YNFKEQ. The J segment lost 0 bases and the V segment lost 3 bases, leaving 3 bases of the junction unmatched. CDR3 amino acids: CASSQSTSGSTDTQYF. The CDR3 DNA is TGTGCCAGCAGCCAGTCGACTAGCGGGAGCACAGATACGCAGTATTTT.

The J gene is TRBJ2-1, the V gene TRBV29-1; possible D gene TRBD2, 5 bases. Germline V gene data show CDR1 as SQVTM and CDR2 as ANQGSEA. This CDR3 region has 13 residues. The V gene lost 5 bases and the J gene lost 4 bases, with 12 bases spanning the gap. This CDR3 is CSVSGRYYNEQFF. The CDR3 nucleotides read TGCAGCGTTAGCGGACGATATTACAATGAGCAGTTCTTC.

The chain recombines TRBV2 with TRBJ2-1, with 8 bases matching TRBD1. Germline CDR1 SNHLY, CDR2 FYNNEI. J lost 8 bases, V lost 3 bases, and 6 bases had no gene match. The CDR3 extends over 14 amino acids. CDR3 coding DNA: TGTGCCAGCAGTGAGCTCAGGGGGCATGATGAGCAGTTCTTC. This sequence encodes CASSELRGHDEQFF.

As DNA, the CDR3 is TGTGCCAGCAGCCCGAACAGGGGCCTGTTCGAGCAGTACTTC. Amino acids: CASSPNRGLFEQYF. The genes are TRBV7-2 and TRBJ2-7, with 7 bases fitting TRBD1. The CDR3 totals 14 residues. Trimming took 5 bases from V and 6 from J; bases not matched to a gene: 10. CDR1 is SGHTA, CDR2 FQGNSA, per germline. The complete variable domain, with remaining parts taken from reference TRBV7-2 and TRBJ2-7, reads GAGVSQSPSNKVTEKGKDVELRCDPISGHTALYWYRQSLGQGLEFLIYFQGNSAPDKSGLPSDRFSAERTGGSVSTLTIQRTQQEDSAVYLCASSPNRGLFEQYFGPGTRLTVT.

The rearrangement uses TRBV30 and TRBJ2-7; 9 bases line up with TRBD1. V was clipped by 5 bases and J by 4 bases; unmatched bases: 6. Germline CDR1 and CDR2: GTSNPN and SVGIG (reference sequence). The CDR3 has 13 residues. CDR3 nucleotide sequence: TGTGCCTGGGCCCCCGACAGGGGGTACGAGCAGTACTTC. Amino acids: CAWAPDRGYEQYF.

The V and J genes are TRBV20-1 and TRBJ1-4; D ambiguous. Germline V gene lookup returns CDR1 DFQATT and CDR2 SNEGSKA (reference sequence). V lost 4 bases and J 8 bases, leaving 8 bases between the germline ends. The CDR3 extends over 11 amino acids. As DNA, the CDR3 is TGCAGTGCTAAAGAGGACGAAAAACTGTTTTTT. Protein: CSAKEDEKLFF.

V is TRBV7-2 and J is TRBJ2-1; D possibly corresponds to TRBD2 (6 bases). Germline CDR1 SGHTA, CDR2 FQGNSA. With 7 bases removed from V and 0 bases from J, the gap between germline ends came to 13 bases. The CDR3 spans 15 residues. In DNA form, the CDR3 reads TGTGCCAGCACCCTGGGGGGTGGCTCCTACAATGAGCAGTTCTTC. This translates into CASTLGGGSYNEQFF.

The gene calls are TRBV9 and TRBJ2-1; D possibly corresponds to TRBD2 (7 bases). The ends were cut back, 0 bases at V and 2 bases at J, with 15 bases in the middle. Per the germline V gene, CDR1 is SGDLS and CDR2 is YYNGEE. This CDR3 is built from 17 residues. This CDR3 is CASSVATGGSTYNEQFF. CDR3 in DNA: TGTGCCAGCAGCGTAGCGACGGGGGGCTCAACCTACAATGAGCAGTTCTTC.

This clone appeared a few times. The J gene is TRBJ2-5, the V gene TRBV29-1, with a tentative D call TRBD1 (5 bases). The germline CDR1 and CDR2 sequences are SQVTM and ANQGSEA. This CDR3 is 13 amino acids long. Trimming took off 4 bases at V and 2 bases at J, with 11 bases between the two ends. CDR3 nucleotides: TGCAGCGTTGGGGGCCCACTACAAGAGACCCAGTACTTC. It specifies CSVGGPLQETQYF.